What follows are 20 T cell receptor beta chains derived from one specimen sequenced in a study of early T cells in non-severe SARS-CoV-2 infection. From the 5' RACE reads, TCRdb called clonotypes with MiXCR, one entry per CDR3 protein. The sample carries approximately 60,000 distinct CDR3 sequences, roughly an eighth recorded once. Sequences were obtained from whole blood. The receptors stem from an adult who was a healthcare worker with PCR-confirmed SARS-CoV-2 infection or an uninfected control (not recorded which).

This clonotype was seen many times. Here the CDR3 DNA reads TGCAGCGTTATGGGCAGAGGTATTGATCAGCCCCAGCATTTT. It yields the protein CSVMGRGIDQPQHF. The gene calls are TRBV29-1 and TRBJ1-5; D is uncertain. CDR1 SQVTM and CDR2 ANQGSEA come from the germline V gene. Trimming removed 5 bases at V and 5 bases at J, with 16 bases between. The CDR3 runs to 14 residues.

This clonotype came up many times. The rearrangement uses TRBV28 and TRBJ2-5; 8 bases map to TRBD1. The CDR3 consists of 15 residues. The ends lost 4 bases at V and 5 bases at J; junction bases unmatched: 9. Germline CDR1 reads MDHEN; CDR2 reads SYDVKM. The CDR3 sequence is CASSSLTGGRETQYF. The CDR3 DNA reads as TGTGCCAGCAGTTCCCTTACAGGGGGGAGGGAGACCCAGTACTTC.

This clonotype was detected many times. The V gene is TRBV6-1, the J gene TRBJ1-1; D uncertain. The germline V and J ends were trimmed by 6 bases and 6 bases, with 5 bases remaining between them. This CDR3 is 10 amino acids long. Per germline, CDR1 MNHNS and CDR2 SASEGT. For the CDR3, the DNA is TGTGCCAGCAGGTTCGCTGAAGCTTTCTTT. Translated, it gives CASRFAEAFF.

This clonotype has only a few counts. The chain carries TRBV7-6 and TRBJ2-1; no clear D gene. Trimming took 0 bases from V and 0 from J, leaving 12 bases between them. Per the germline V gene, CDR1 is SGHVS and CDR2 is FNYEAQ. CDR3 length: 17 residues. CDR3 in amino acids: CASSLALDPSSYNEQFF. The CDR3 bases are TGTGCCAGCAGCTTAGCGCTAGACCCGAGCTCCTACAATGAGCAGTTCTTC.

This clonotype occurred a few times. The V and J genes are TRBV5-1 and TRBJ2-5, with D possibly TRBD2 on 6 matching bases. The CDR3 runs to 14 residues. Germline lookup yields CDR1 SGHRS and CDR2 YFSETQ. V gave up 7 bases and J gave up 1 base, with 14 bases separating them. This CDR3 is CASGSVGGQETQYF. DNA of the CDR3: TGCGCCAGCGGCTCTGTGGGGGGCCAAGAGACCCAGTACTTC.

This clonotype was seen a few times. The rearrangement uses TRBV10-2 and TRBJ2-1, with D uncertain. CDR3 length: 15 residues. Trimming took off 8 bases at V and 0 bases at J, with 14 bases between the two ends. The germline gives CDR1 WSHSY, CDR2 SAAADI. The CDR3 reads CASQEGPSSYNEQFF. Written as DNA, the CDR3 is TGCGCCAGCCAGGAAGGCCCGAGCTCCTACAATGAGCAGTTCTTC.

This clonotype was seen a handful of times. This chain links TRBV7-6 with TRBJ1-3; a possible D gene is TRBD1 (5 bases). Germline V gene sequence: CDR1 SGHVS, CDR2 FNYEAQ. CDR3 length equals 17 residues. V lost 3 bases and J 0 bases, leaving 15 bases between the germline ends. CDR3: CASSLRTAQGSGNTIYF. Written as DNA, the CDR3 is TGTGCCAGCAGCTTGCGTACGGCGCAGGGCTCTGGAAACACCATATATTTT.

This clonotype was seen ten or more times. In nucleotides, the CDR3 is TGCAGTGCAACCGGGACGTACAATGAGCAGTTCTTC. Protein product: CSATGTYNEQFF. The gene calls are TRBV20-1 and TRBJ2-1; D may be TRBD1 or TRBD2 (5 bases each). CDR3 size: 12 residues. The germline V gene has CDR1 DFQATT and CDR2 SNEGSKA (reference sequence). V lost 6 bases and J 4 bases, leaving 10 bases between the germline ends.

This clonotype has just a few counts. V gene TRBV20-1 combines with J gene TRBJ2-7; maybe TRBD2 (5 bases). Germline V gene data show CDR1 as DFQATT and CDR2 as SNEGSKA (reference sequence). The CDR3 totals 15 residues. Trimming shortened V by 0 bases and J by 4 bases, and 16 bases separated the two germline ends. CDR3 sequence (DNA): TGCAGTGCTAGAGATGAGGGCGGTGAGCGGTACGAGCAGTACTTC. Amino acid sequence: CSARDEGGERYEQYF.

This clonotype has more than one count but fewer than ten. The CDR3 nucleotides read TGTGCCAGCAGCTTAGCCTCAGCCTCTGGAAACACCATATATTTT. This gives the protein CASSLASASGNTIYF. This rearrangement joins TRBV7-9 to TRBJ1-3; D not resolved. The V end lost 0 bases, the J end lost 0 bases, and 6 bases lay between the germline ends. This CDR3 has 15 residues. Germline CDR1 is SEHNR and CDR2 is FQNEAQ (reference sequence).

About this clonotype: This clone may be a read error of a much larger clone one base away. CDR3 nucleotides: TGTGCCACCAGTGTAACTAGCTCAATGGATACGCAGTATTTT. This encodes CATSVTSSMDTQYF. The chain joins TRBV24-1 to TRBJ2-3; D possibly corresponds to TRBD2 (6 bases). This CDR3 is built from 14 residues. Germline CDR1 and CDR2: KGHDR and SFDVKD. Between the trimmed V and J ends, which lost 5 bases and 6 bases, there was a span of 14 bases.

This CDR3 reads CSVKGTLSTGAFF. The DNA for the CDR3 is TGCAGCGTTAAGGGGACACTTTCAACGGGGGCTTTCTTT. The chain links TRBV29-1 to TRBJ1-1; weak D call: TRBD1 (6 bases). Germline CDR1 SQVTM, CDR2 ANQGSEA. This CDR3 has 13 residues. V was shortened by 5 bases and J by 11 bases, with 21 bases between the two germline ends. Full variable domain (remainder filled in from reference TRBV29-1 and TRBJ1-1): SAVISQKPSRDICQRGTSLTIQCQVDSQVTMMFWYRQQPGQSLTLIATANQGSEATYESGFVIDKFPISRPNLTFSTLTVSNMSPEDSSIYLCSVKGTLSTGAFFGQGTRLTVV.

In this sample, this clonotype turned up many times. This sequence joins TRBV20-1 and TRBJ2-7, with TRBD1 identical over 12 bases. Germline V lookup: CDR1 DFQATT, CDR2 SNEGSKA (reference sequence). V dropped 6 bases and J dropped 6; count of bases not matched to a gene: 9. CDR3 length: 14 residues. The CDR3 loop reads CSATHGTGGFEQYF. DNA of the CDR3: TGCAGTGCAACTCACGGGACAGGGGGCTTCGAGCAGTACTTC.

This clonotype has more than one count but fewer than ten. The rearrangement uses TRBV30 and TRBJ2-3, with TRBD2 identical over 9 bases. Per the germline V gene, CDR1 is GTSNPN and CDR2 is SVGIG (reference sequence). V shed 3 bases and J 3 bases; nucleotides not matched to a gene: 10. The CDR3 contains 16 residues. CDR3 sequence reads: CAWSVKAGGPTDTQYF. The CDR3 bases are TGTGCCTGGAGCGTGAAGGCGGGGGGGCCTACAGATACGCAGTATTTT.

The chain has TRBV20-1 and TRBJ1-1, with TRBD1 as a possible D gene (6 bases). Between the trimmed V and J ends, which lost 4 bases and 0 bases, there was a span of 18 bases. Germline CDR1 is DFQATT and CDR2 is SNEGSKA (reference sequence). The CDR3 is made up of 16 amino acids. CDR3 nucleotides: TGCAGTGCTACCAACGTCGGACAGACGATGAACACTGAAGCTTTCTTT. It encodes CSATNVGQTMNTEAFF.

The rearrangement joins TRBV5-1 to TRBJ1-1, with D possibly matching TRBD1 (6 bases). The CDR3 totals 14 residues. Trimming left V 4 bases short and J 0 bases short, with 10 bases between. In germline, CDR1 is SGHRS, CDR2 YFSETQ. The CDR3: CASSAGTLNTEAFF. The CDR3 DNA is TGCGCCAGCAGCGCCGGGACATTGAACACTGAAGCTTTCTTT.

This clonotype has ten or more counts. This chain connects TRBV20-1 to TRBJ1-1; D gene unclear. V lost 1 base to trimming and J lost 8 bases, with 11 bases between them. CDR1 and CDR2 (germline): DFQATT, SNEGSKA (reference sequence). The CDR3 sequence is 12 residues long. The CDR3 sequence: CSARAHASEAFF. For the CDR3, the DNA is TGCAGTGCTAGAGCCCACGCGTCAGAAGCTTTCTTT.

This clonotype was seen at least ten times. This chain joins TRBV30 and TRBJ1-2; a possible D gene is TRBD1 (5 bases). CDR1 is GTSNPN, CDR2 SVGIG, per germline (reference sequence). This CDR3 region has 14 residues. V lost 0 bases, J lost 6 bases, and 14 bases lay in between. Here the CDR3 DNA reads TGTGCCTGGAGTGTAGTCGGGGGAGGAGATGGCTACACCTTC. Amino acids: CAWSVVGGGDGYTF.

The chain joins TRBV6-5 to TRBJ1-2; D might be TRBD1 (5 bases). This CDR3 has 15 amino acids. Per the germline V gene, CDR1 is MNHEY and CDR2 is SVGAGI. The V and J ends lost 0 bases and 0 bases respectively, with 8 bases between them. The CDR3 loop reads CASSYSGGANYGYTF. In DNA form, the CDR3 reads TGTGCCAGCAGTTACTCGGGGGGAGCTAACTATGGCTACACCTTC.

The chain has TRBV7-9 and TRBJ2-7, with 7 bases identical to TRBD2. This CDR3 is 11 amino acids long. Unmatched junction bases numbered 3, after V lost 4 bases and J lost 9 bases. Germline V gives CDR1 SEHNR, CDR2 FQNEAQ (reference sequence). The CDR3 protein is CASSSSGGQYF. CDR3 DNA: TGTGCCAGCAGCTCTAGCGGCGGGCAGTACTTC.